Below, 29 T cell receptor beta chains from the same sample are listed, as sequenced in a study of beta chain features in type 1 diabetes. Study results and limitations: Among patients with Type 1 diabetes, TCRB CDR3s were moderately but significantly shorter in every one of the four CD4+ subsets.

The antigens these receptors bind are not known. All of the isolated RNA was reverse transcribed, so expressed TCRB transcripts were sequenced. Assay: immunoSEQ multiplex PCR; the TCRdb copy retains only in-frame clones and omits some. The sample contains about 170,000 clones, approximately 8.1% of which appear only once. Sequences were obtained from central memory CD4+ T cells from blood. The receptors originated from a woman aged 40 to 49 with type 1 diabetes.

About this clone itself: The junction differs from germline at one of its ends, possibly a read error. The chain uses TRBV7-8 and TRBJ2-4; D unresolved. Germline CDR1 SGHVS, CDR2 FQNEAQ. The CDR3 runs to 13 residues. The chain's CDR3 is CASSLVSGLDMAF. CDR3 in DNA: TGTGCCAGCAGCTTAGTATCTGGGCTCGACATGGCCTTC.

This clone was detected only a few times. The gene calls are TRBV13 and TRBJ2-2, with TRBD2 as a possible D gene (5 bases). Trimming removed 3 bases at V and 2 bases at J, with 16 bases between. CDR1 and CDR2 (germline): PRHDT, FYEKMQ (reference sequence). The CDR3 loop spans 17 amino acids. CDR3 amino acids: CASSFAGNLLNTGELFF. The CDR3 DNA follows: TGTGCCAGCAGCTTTGCCGGGAATCTTCTTAACACCGGGGAGCTGTTTTTT.

This clone was recorded at least ten times. The chain combines TRBV6-5 with TRBJ2-7; D is perhaps TRBD1 (6 bases). This CDR3 has 14 residues. V dropped 4 bases and J dropped 1 base, with 11 bases sitting between them. The V gene's germline CDR1 is MNHEY and CDR2 SVGAGI. The CDR3: CASSSSDRSYEQYF. The CDR3 coding sequence is TGTGCCAGCAGTTCCTCTGACAGGTCCTACGAGCAGTACTTC.

This clone was counted at least ten times. This chain joins TRBV5-5 and TRBJ2-7, with a tentative D call TRBD2 (6 bases). Germline V CDR1 and CDR2: SGHKS, YYEKEE (reference sequence). The CDR3 totals 15 residues. The V end was cut by 6 bases, the J end by 3 bases, with 19 bases between. The CDR3 loop is CASTLEGGQDYEQYF. The CDR3 nucleotides are TGTGCCAGCACCCTGGAGGGCGGACAAGACTACGAGCAGTACTTC. Full variable domain (outside the CDR3, taken from reference TRBV5-5 and TRBJ2-7): DAGVTQSPTHLIKTRGQQVTLRCSPISGHKSVSWYQQVLGQGPQFIFQYYEKEERGRGNFPDRFSARQFPNYSSELNVNALLLGDSALYLCASTLEGGQDYEQYFGPGTRLTVT.

V usage is TRBV5-4 and J usage is TRBJ2-7; perhaps TRBD2 as D (6 bases). V was cut by 4 bases and J by 4 bases, with 15 bases left in between. Germline CDR1 is SGHNT and CDR2 is YYREEE (reference sequence). The CDR3 covers 14 residues. DNA for the CDR3: TGTGCCAGCAGCCGAGGACTAACAAAATACGAGCAGTACTTC. Translating it yields CASSRGLTKYEQYF.

This chain joins TRBV2 and TRBJ1-2; TRBD1 matches 10 bases. The CDR3 has 15 amino acids. V shed 6 bases and J 8 bases; nucleotides not matched to a gene: 12. Germline CDR1 and CDR2: SNHLY and FYNNEI. The CDR3 sequence: CASRRGTGAQGGYTF. The CDR3 nucleotides are TGTGCCAGCAGGAGGGGGACAGGGGCTCAAGGCGGCTACACCTTC.

The chain combines TRBV29-1 with TRBJ1-5; D is ambiguous. CDR1 and CDR2 (germline): SQVTM, ANQGSEA. The CDR3 contains 14 residues. The V and J ends lost 5 bases and 4 bases respectively, with 15 bases between them. CDR3 DNA sequence: TGCAGCGTTAAAGTGCAGGCAGAAAATCAGCCCCAGCATTTT. This sequence encodes CSVKVQAENQPQHF.

This chain links TRBV9 with TRBJ2-3; 12 positions match TRBD2. The junction had 20 bases not matched to a gene; V was cut back by 3 bases and J by 0 bases. Germline V CDR1 and CDR2: SGDLS, YYNGEE. The CDR3 is 22 residues long. CDR3 sequence reads: CASSDPGPLASGGAASTDTQYF. Here the CDR3 DNA reads TGTGCCAGCAGCGACCCAGGCCCCCTGGCTAGCGGGGGGGCGGCGAGCACAGATACGCAGTATTTT.

This clone has just a few counts. The V gene is TRBV25-1, the J gene TRBJ1-4; TRBD1 might be the D (5 bases). This CDR3 comprises 15 residues. Germline CDR1 and CDR2: MGHDK and SYGVNS. Trimming cost V 10 bases and J 6 bases, with 21 bases left between them. The DNA for the CDR3 is TGTGCCACCAACCCCGGGGGAGGAGGAGATGAAAAACTGTTTTTT. Translation: CATNPGGGGDEKLFF.

CDR3 amino acids: CASSKNQGAETGELFF. DNA of the CDR3: TGTGCCAGCAGCAAGAACCAGGGGGCGGAGACCGGGGAGCTGTTTTTT. The V call is TRBV9, the J call TRBJ2-2; 8 bases fit TRBD1. The CDR3 runs 16 residues. CDR1 SGDLS and CDR2 YYNGEE come from the germline V gene. V trimming: 4 bases; J trimming: 5 bases; junction bases outside the gene matches: 10. Combining the CDR3 with reference TRBV9 and TRBJ2-2 gives the whole variable domain DSGVTQTPKHLITATGQRVTLRCSPRSGDLSVYWYQQSLDQGLQFLIQYYNGEERAKGNILERFSAQQFPDLHSELNLSSLELGDSALYFCASSKNQGAETGELFFGEGSRLTVL.

A few counts support this clone. V and J are TRBV9 and TRBJ1-1; no firm D call. Germline CDR1 reads SGDLS; CDR2 reads YYNGEE. V lost 0 bases and J 5 bases, leaving 14 bases between the germline ends. The CDR3 runs to 15 residues. In DNA, the CDR3 is TGTGCCAGCAGCGTAGCTGAGGGTCGAGGGACTGAAGCTTTCTTT. It translates to CASSVAEGRGTEAFF.

The V gene is TRBV29-1, the J gene TRBJ2-5; 7 positions match TRBD2. Germline-derived CDR1 and CDR2 are SQVTM and ANQGSEA. V shed 5 bases, J shed 5 bases, and the junction held 11 bases outside the gene matches. This CDR3 has 14 residues. The CDR3 DNA reads as TGCAGCGTTCCCCGAACGGCGGGGGTCGAGACCCAGTACTTC. It yields the protein CSVPRTAGVETQYF.

Only a few counts were recorded for this clone. This chain uses TRBV7-2 with TRBJ2-1; 8 nucleotides agree with TRBD2. V lost 5 bases to trimming and J lost 6 bases; unmatched junction nucleotides: 9. In germline, CDR1 is SGHTA, CDR2 FQGNSA. CDR3 length: 15 residues. CDR3: CASSRGLVGANEQFF. CDR3 nucleotides: TGTGCCAGCAGCCGGGGACTAGTGGGGGCCAATGAGCAGTTCTTC. The full variable domain, its missing parts supplied by reference TRBV7-2 and TRBJ2-1, is GAGVSQSPSNKVTEKGKDVELRCDPISGHTALYWYRQSLGQGLEFLIYFQGNSAPDKSGLPSDRFSAERTGGSVSTLTIQRTQQEDSAVYLCASSRGLVGANEQFFGPGTRLTVL.

This clone has only a few counts. The chain uses TRBV18 and TRBJ1-2; D remains ambiguous. The CDR3 is 15 amino acids. Trimming took 2 bases from V and 4 from J, leaving 14 bases between them. CDR1 is KGHSH, CDR2 LQKENI, per germline. CDR3 region: CASSPSGVGGYGYTF. DNA for the CDR3: TGTGCCAGCTCACCATCTGGTGTAGGAGGCTATGGCTACACCTTC.

The chain joins TRBV9 to TRBJ2-1; 8 bases fit TRBD1. V lost 4 bases and J lost 4; bases outside the gene matches: 7. The CDR3 extends over 15 amino acids. Per the germline V gene, CDR1 is SGDLS and CDR2 is YYNGEE. CDR3 sequence reads: CASSPRDRHYNEQFF. In nucleotides, the CDR3 is TGTGCCAGCAGCCCCCGGGACAGGCATTACAATGAGCAGTTCTTC.

This clone was seen many times. The chain employs TRBV5-4 and TRBJ2-1; possible D gene TRBD1, 7 bases. V lost 5 bases and J lost 0, with 12 bases in between. The CDR3 runs to 15 residues. The V gene's germline CDR1 is SGHNT and CDR2 YYREEE (reference sequence). The CDR3 spells CASSRRDSSYNEQFF. The CDR3 DNA follows: TGTGCCAGCAGTCGGCGGGACAGCTCCTACAATGAGCAGTTCTTC.

This clone was counted only a few times. The chain is built from TRBV28 and TRBJ2-1; TRBD2 agrees at 8 bases. The CDR3 is 16 amino acids. V gave up 8 bases and J gave up 9 bases; unmatched junction bases: 18. The germline CDR1 and CDR2 sequences are MDHEN and SYDVKM. CDR3 region: CASSRSSAGVRREQFF. CDR3 sequence (DNA): TGTGCCAGCTCTCGGAGCTCAGCGGGAGTGCGGCGTGAGCAGTTCTTC.

The CDR3 sequence is CASSSYGGSGGYTF. DNA of the CDR3: TGTGCCAGCAGCTCGTACGGGGGGTCAGGGGGCTACACCTTC. The chain carries TRBV7-2 and TRBJ1-2, with D perhaps TRBD1 (5 bases). This CDR3 has 14 amino acids. V lost 4 bases to trimming and J lost 8 bases, with 17 bases between them. The germline CDR1 and CDR2 sequences are SGHTA and FQGNSA.

The chain recombines TRBV5-1 with TRBJ2-7, with 10 nucleotides matching TRBD1. Germline V lookup: CDR1 SGHRS, CDR2 YFSETQ. The length of the CDR3 is 17 residues. Germline trimming cut 5 bases from V and 0 bases from J; bases unmatched to any gene: 11. The CDR3 region is CASRQSPGTGDSYEQYF. For the CDR3, the DNA is TGCGCCAGCAGGCAGAGTCCCGGGACAGGGGACTCCTACGAGCAGTACTTC.

The J gene is TRBJ1-1, the V gene TRBV4-2; 9 nucleotides match TRBD1. Germline lookup yields CDR1 LGHNA and CDR2 YNFKEQ. CDR3 size: 18 residues. The J segment lost 6 bases and the V segment lost 3 bases, leaving 17 bases of the junction unmatched. In DNA form, the CDR3 reads TGTGCCAGCAGCCATGCTTCGATACCGACAGGGGGTGGCCCTGAAGCTTTCTTT. Its translation is CASSHASIPTGGGPEAFF.

This clone has just a few counts. This chain joins TRBV19 and TRBJ2-2; 13 bases agree with TRBD2. From germline, CDR1 is LNHDA and CDR2 SQIVND (reference sequence). The CDR3 is made up of 17 amino acids. Trimming removed 5 bases from V and 7 bases from J; junction bases left unmatched: 10. The CDR3 sequence is CASSSRTSGGVSGELFF. CDR3 coding DNA: TGTGCCAGTAGTTCCCGGACTAGCGGGGGCGTCAGCGGGGAGCTGTTTTTT.

This clone was observed a few times. This chain's CDR3 is CSGQGIDYGYTF. The CDR3 region has the DNA TGCAGCGGGCAGGGGATAGACTATGGCTACACCTTC. This chain joins TRBV29-1 and TRBJ1-2; tentative D call: TRBD1 (6 bases). V was cut by 7 bases and J by 3 bases, with 12 bases left in between. This CDR3 contains 12 residues. Germline CDR1 SQVTM, CDR2 ANQGSEA.

This clone occurred a few times. The chain has TRBV28 and TRBJ2-6; 11 bases are shared with TRBD1. This CDR3 spans 18 amino acids. Germline assignment: CDR1 MDHEN and CDR2 SYDVKM. The V segment lost 4 bases and the J segment 2 bases; nucleotides outside the gene matches: 7. CDR3 in DNA: TGTGCCAGCAGTTACTCCGGACAGGGGGCGGCTGGGGCCAACGTCCTGACTTTC. Translating it yields CASSYSGQGAAGANVLTF.

The chain couples TRBV5-4 to TRBJ1-2, with a weak D call TRBD1 (6 bases). This CDR3 region has 13 residues. Germline lookup yields CDR1 SGHNT and CDR2 YYREEE (reference sequence). Trimming took off 4 bases at V and 13 bases at J, with 20 bases between the two ends. The chain's CDR3 is CASSPPGQRIGTF. The CDR3 nucleotides read TGTGCCAGCAGCCCACCGGGACAAAGGATAGGCACCTTC.

The chain has TRBV15 and TRBJ1-3; D might be TRBD1 (5 bases). Trimming removed 0 bases at V and 2 bases at J, with 11 bases between. This CDR3 comprises 16 residues. Germline V gene sequence: CDR1 LNHNV, CDR2 YYDKDF (reference sequence). In nucleotides, the CDR3 is TGTGCCACCAGCAGAGATCTCGGGGGAACTGGAAACACCATATATTTT. Its translation is CATSRDLGGTGNTIYF.

The chain uses TRBV28 and TRBJ2-1; D uncertain. The CDR3 runs 14 residues. Germline values: CDR1 MDHEN, CDR2 SYDVKM. Trimming stripped 7 bases from V and 6 bases from J, with 16 bases between. The CDR3 region is CASTPRLDSNEQFF. In nucleotides, the CDR3 is TGTGCCAGCACCCCACGCCTAGATAGCAATGAGCAGTTCTTC.

This rearrangement joins TRBV7-3 to TRBJ2-3, with D possibly matching TRBD1 (6 bases). The CDR3 loop spans 15 amino acids. Trimming pared 5 bases from V and 2 bases from J, leaving 14 bases between. Looked up from germline, CDR1 is SGHTA and CDR2 is FQGTGA. CDR3 in amino acids: CASSPRQASTDTQYF. CDR3 sequence (DNA): TGTGCCAGCAGCCCCCGACAGGCATCCACAGATACGCAGTATTTT.

This chain joins TRBV2 and TRBJ2-1; 7 bases line up with TRBD2. The length of the CDR3 is 14 residues. Trimming took 5 bases from V and 5 from J; bases not matched to a gene: 6. Germline V gives CDR1 SNHLY, CDR2 FYNNEI. CDR3 residues: CASSQLLANNEQFF. The CDR3 DNA reads TGTGCCAGCAGTCAGTTACTAGCGAACAATGAGCAGTTCTTC.

There are a few counts of this clone. V and J are TRBV29-1 and TRBJ1-4, with TRBD1 matching 7 bases. The CDR3 totals 14 residues. Germline trimming cut 6 bases from V and 8 bases from J; bases unmatched to any gene: 12. Per germline, CDR1 SQVTM and CDR2 ANQGSEA. The CDR3 loop is CSVGRTGTAEKLFF. In DNA form, the CDR3 reads TGCAGCGTGGGGCGAACCGGGACAGCAGAAAAACTGTTTTTT.